A selection of T cell receptor beta chains follows, all from one sample in a study of blood T cell repertoires in COVID-19. Using immunoSEQ multiplex PCR, the repertoire was profiled, and TCRdb retains in-frame clones only, with some absent. The sample lists about 120,000 clones, 80% occurring once. Sequencing was done on a sample of peripheral blood. The receptors were sampled from a man aged 55 to 70 with active or convalescent COVID-19. CDR3s include the opening cysteine and the closing phenylalanine or tryptophan. A D gene is named only where the DNA matches it firmly. Clone size is given for some rows only: seen once, a few or many times, or a class if the clone is expanded.

d_call: TRBD2
v_call: TRBV5-1
j_call: TRBJ2-3
clone_size: NA
cdr3_nt: TGCGCCAGCAGCTTGGGCAGCGGGAGGGCCATCAGGGACCGAGATACGCAGTATTTT
cdr3_aa: CASSLGSGRAIRDRDTQYF

d_call: TRBD2
v_call: TRBV6-5
j_call: TRBJ2-7
clone_size: NA
cdr3_nt: TGTGCCACCCGACTAGCGGGAGGATCTTTATACTTC
cdr3_aa: CATRLAGGSLYF

d_call: TRBD2
v_call: TRBV4-1
j_call: TRBJ2-4
clone_size: NA
cdr3_nt: TGCGCCAGCAGCCAAGAGTCGACTAGCGGTGGGAACATTCAGTACTTC
cdr3_aa: CASSQESTSGGNIQYF

d_call: TRBD2
v_call: TRBV5-8
j_call: TRBJ2-7
clone_size: NA
cdr3_nt: TGTGCCAGCAGCTTGGGAGCGGGAGAATACTACGAGCAGTACTTC
cdr3_aa: CASSLGAGEYYEQYF

d_call: TRBD1
v_call: TRBV19
j_call: TRBJ2-7
clone_size: few
cdr3_nt: TGTGCCAGTAGTATGAGACAGGGGGCCTACGAGCAGTACTTC
cdr3_aa: CASSMRQGAYEQYF

d_call: TRBD2
v_call: TRBV4-2
j_call: TRBJ2-7
clone_size: NA
cdr3_nt: TGTGCCAGCAGCCAAGAGGGGCTAGCGGACTCCTACGAGCAGTACTTC
cdr3_aa: CASSQEGLADSYEQYF

d_call: TRBD1
v_call: TRBV19
j_call: TRBJ1-5
clone_size: NA
cdr3_nt: TGTGCCAGCGAAGGACAGGGTGAGGGCCAGCCCCAGCATTTT
cdr3_aa: CASEGQGEGQPQHF

d_call: TRBD2
v_call: TRBV7-2
j_call: TRBJ2-2
clone_size: NA
cdr3_nt: TGTGCCAGCAGCTCGCCCGGCGGCGGGACTATAACCGGGGAGCTGTTTTTT
cdr3_aa: CASSSPGGGTITGELFF

d_call: NA
v_call: TRBV30
j_call: TRBJ1-3
clone_size: NA
cdr3_nt: TGTGCCTGGAGTACAGGCATCCCTGGAAACACCATATATTTT
cdr3_aa: CAWSTGIPGNTIYF

d_call: NA
v_call: TRBV18
j_call: TRBJ2-5
clone_size: NA
cdr3_nt: TGTGCCAGCTCACCACCGTCAGGGTGGGAGACCCAGTACTTC
cdr3_aa: CASSPPSGWETQYF